This entry lists 25 T cell receptor beta chains sequenced from one sample in a study of cytomegalovirus exposure and HLA in healthy donors. It was with 60 Vbeta and 13 Jbeta primers that the PCR ran. TCRdb's copy holds only in-frame clones and misses some; the assay was immunoSEQ multiplex PCR. The sample carries about 110,000 clones, roughly 74% recorded once. Sequencing was done on a sample of PBMCs. The receptors were sampled from a woman between 25 and 40 years old in good health and CMV-seronegative.

J is TRBJ1-3 and V is TRBV15; the D gene is possibly TRBD1 (5 bases). Germline-derived CDR1 and CDR2 are LNHNV and YYDKDF (reference sequence). Deletions cut 0 bases from V and 2 bases from J, with 23 bases between. The CDR3 runs to 20 residues. The DNA of the CDR3 is TGTGCCACCAGCAGAGATTTGGGGGGGTTGAGTGGGGTAGCTGGAAACACCATATATTTT. This translates into CATSRDLGGLSGVAGNTIYF.

The V and J genes are TRBV7-6 and TRBJ2-7; D not certain. This CDR3 contains 13 residues. CDR1 and CDR2 (germline): SGHVS, FNYEAQ. Trimming shortened V by 0 bases and J by 4 bases, and 7 bases separated the two germline ends. The CDR3 here is CASSLALRYEQYF. The CDR3 nucleotides are TGTGCCAGCAGCTTAGCGCTGCGGTACGAGCAGTACTTC.

The gene calls are TRBV2 and TRBJ1-2; D is perhaps TRBD1 (5 bases). Germline V gene data show CDR1 as SNHLY and CDR2 as FYNNEI. Trimming pared 8 bases from V and 5 bases from J, leaving 12 bases between. There are 12 residues in the CDR3. The DNA of the CDR3 is TGTGCCAGCGGAGCCGACAGTTATGGCTACACCTTC. This codes for CASGADSYGYTF.

This clone was seen only once. The V gene is TRBV27, the J gene TRBJ1-5; a weak D match, TRBD1 (6 bases). This CDR3 is 17 amino acids long. The V gene lost 5 bases and the J gene lost 1 base, with 18 bases spanning the gap. Germline V gives CDR1 MNHEY, CDR2 SMNVEV (reference sequence). CDR3 sequence reads: CASSRGAAGLSNQPQHF. The CDR3 nucleotides read TGTGCCAGCAGTCGGGGGGCAGCGGGGTTAAGCAATCAGCCCCAGCATTTT.

The chain has TRBV4-2 and TRBJ1-2; D unclear. V dropped 0 bases and J dropped 6 bases, with 8 bases sitting between them. CDR1 LGHNA and CDR2 YNFKEQ come from the germline V gene. The CDR3 is made up of 13 amino acids. As DNA, the CDR3 is TGTGCCAGCAGCCAAGATAGCGTCGATGGCTACACCTTC. Residues: CASSQDSVDGYTF.

This clone was recorded a few times. The chain is built from TRBV6-1 and TRBJ2-7; perhaps TRBD1 as D (7 bases). Germline V gene sequence: CDR1 MNHNS, CDR2 SASEGT. With 4 bases removed from V and 0 bases from J, the gap between germline ends came to 13 bases. The CDR3 spans 15 residues. The CDR3 loop reads CASSAGGTASYEQYF. The CDR3 DNA is TGTGCCAGCAGTGCCGGAGGGACAGCCTCCTACGAGCAGTACTTC.

V gene TRBV5-1 combines with J gene TRBJ2-5; D call uncertain. V lost 0 bases to trimming and J lost 2 bases, with 5 bases between them. This CDR3 is built from 13 residues. Germline loops: CDR1 SGHRS, CDR2 YFSETQ. The CDR3 nucleotides are TGCGCCAGCAGCTTGGTAGATCAAGAGACCCAGTACTTC. Its translation: CASSLVDQETQYF.

This clone was seen more than once but under ten times. The gene calls are TRBV6-1 and TRBJ1-5; 7 bases match TRBD1. The CDR3 runs to 14 residues. Trimming cost V 10 bases and J 6 bases; bases outside gene matches: 12. The V gene's germline CDR1 is MNHNS and CDR2 SASEGT. CDR3 bases: TGTGCCACCGCCCGACAGGGCGGCCCTCAGCCCCAGCATTTT. Translated: CATARQGGPQPQHF.

Points on this clone: Other DNA sequences within the sample encode an identical CDR3. J is TRBJ2-7 and V is TRBV5-1; D might be TRBD2 (6 bases). The CDR3 totals 13 residues. CDR1 and CDR2 (germline): SGHRS, YFSETQ. V was cut by 1 base and J by 2 bases, with 7 bases left in between. This CDR3 is CASSLTGAYEQYF. The CDR3 nucleotides read TGCGCCAGCAGCTTGACGGGAGCCTACGAGCAGTACTTC.

This clone was detected only a few times. The CDR3 coding sequence is TGCGCCAGCAGCCAAGACTACACCTACAGGGAAGCTTTCTTT. This sequence encodes CASSQDYTYREAFF. The rearrangement uses TRBV4-3 and TRBJ1-1, with a tentative D call TRBD1 (5 bases). CDR3 length: 14 amino acids. V lost 0 bases and J lost 8, with 13 bases in between. Looked up from germline, CDR1 is LGHNA and CDR2 is YSLEER.

V usage is TRBV4-2 and J usage is TRBJ1-2; D remains ambiguous. Trimming took off 4 bases at V and 3 bases at J, with 15 bases between the two ends. The germline gives CDR1 LGHNA, CDR2 YNFKEQ. CDR3 length: 15 amino acids. CDR3 in amino acids: CASSPPPPADYGYTF. The DNA of the CDR3 is TGTGCCAGCAGCCCGCCACCCCCGGCGGACTATGGCTACACCTTC.

Here the CDR3 reads CASSEAGQGLGGYTF. Written as DNA, the CDR3 is TGTGCCAGCAGTGAAGCGGGACAGGGGCTTGGTGGCTACACCTTC. The chain carries TRBV6-1 and TRBJ1-2, with 10 bases lining up with TRBD1. Germline lookup yields CDR1 MNHNS and CDR2 SASEGT. The CDR3 sequence is 15 residues long. V gave up 0 bases and J gave up 7 bases; unmatched junction bases: 5.

The V and J genes are TRBV5-1 and TRBJ1-5, with 9 bases identical to TRBD1. This CDR3 is built from 14 residues. Germline V gene sequence: CDR1 SGHRS, CDR2 YFSETQ. J gave up 4 bases and V 5 bases, and 4 bases lay outside the gene matches. The CDR3 reads CASRGTGWNQPQHF. The DNA for the CDR3 is TGCGCCAGCAGGGGGACAGGGTGGAATCAGCCCCAGCATTTT.

The chain couples TRBV7-6 to TRBJ1-2, with D possibly TRBD1 on 6 matching bases. CDR1 is SGHVS and CDR2 is FNYEAQ in the germline V gene. CDR3 length equals 13 residues. Trimming took 0 bases from V and 7 from J, leaving 9 bases between them. CDR3 amino acids: CASSLAQGSGYTF. The DNA of the CDR3 is TGTGCCAGCAGCTTAGCACAGGGTTCTGGCTACACCTTC. Supplemented by reference TRBV7-6 and TRBJ1-2, the full variable domain reads GAGVSQSPRYKVTKRGQDVALRCDPISGHVSLYWYRQALGQGPEFLTYFNYEAQQDKSGLPNDRFSAERPEGSISTLTIQRTEQRDSAMYRCASSLAQGSGYTFGSGTRLTVV.

The V and J genes are TRBV5-6 and TRBJ1-2; 7 positions agree with TRBD1. The V segment lost 2 bases and the J segment 3 bases; nucleotides outside the gene matches: 4. The V gene's germline CDR1 is SGHDT and CDR2 YYEEEE. The CDR3 extends over 14 amino acids. The CDR3 DNA is TGTGCCAGCAGCTTAGGCAGGGGGGACTATGGCTACACCTTC. Translation: CASSLGRGDYGYTF.

The V gene is TRBV5-1, the J gene TRBJ1-2; TRBD1 matches at 7 bases. The germline CDR1 and CDR2 sequences are SGHRS and YFSETQ. The CDR3 totals 14 residues. Trimming removed 0 bases from V and 7 bases from J; junction bases left unmatched: 6. The CDR3 region is CASSLVGQETGYTF. CDR3 bases: TGCGCCAGCAGCTTGGTAGGACAGGAGACTGGCTACACCTTC. Variable domain in full (rest from reference TRBV5-1 and TRBJ1-2): KAGVTQTPRYLIKTRGQQVTLSCSPISGHRSVSWYQQTPGQGLQFLFEYFSETQRNKGNFPGRFSGRQFSNSRSEMNVSTLELGDSALYLCASSLVGQETGYTFGSGTRLTVV.

The rearrangement uses TRBV2 and TRBJ2-3; a possible D gene is TRBD2 (5 bases). The CDR3 runs to 15 residues. Germline values: CDR1 SNHLY, CDR2 FYNNEI. The V end lost 4 bases, the J end lost 0 bases, and 11 bases lay between the germline ends. CDR3 DNA: TGTGCCAGCAGTGGGCTCGGCGGGAGCACAGATACGCAGTATTTT. Amino acid sequence: CASSGLGGSTDTQYF.

The chain is built from TRBV2 and TRBJ1-1; the D gene is possibly TRBD1 (5 bases). Trimming pared 7 bases from V and 5 bases from J, leaving 14 bases between. The CDR3 consists of 13 residues. Germline V lookup: CDR1 SNHLY, CDR2 FYNNEI. CDR3 sequence: CASTGQRTTEAFF. CDR3 coding DNA: TGTGCCAGCACCGGACAACGAACAACTGAAGCTTTCTTT.

The chain combines TRBV7-2 with TRBJ2-5; 8 positions match TRBD2. J was trimmed by 2 bases and V by 0 bases; bases with no gene match: 2. Germline CDR1 SGHTA, CDR2 FQGNSA. This CDR3 has 15 residues. CDR3 protein: CASSLAVAGQETQYF. Here the CDR3 DNA reads TGTGCCAGCAGCTTAGCGGTAGCGGGGCAAGAGACCCAGTACTTC.

The chain links TRBV30 to TRBJ1-5; D unresolved. Trimming pared 0 bases from V and 1 base from J, leaving 13 bases between. The length of the CDR3 is 16 residues. Germline-derived CDR1 and CDR2 are GTSNPN and SVGIG (reference sequence). This chain's CDR3 is CAWSVGGGNSNQPQHF. The CDR3 DNA reads TGTGCCTGGAGTGTCGGTGGAGGGAACAGCAATCAGCCCCAGCATTTT.

The V call is TRBV2, the J call TRBJ1-5; TRBD1 agrees at 7 bases. The CDR3 length is 13 residues. V shed 6 bases, J shed 5 bases, and the junction held 4 bases outside the gene matches. Germline V gene sequence: CDR1 SNHLY, CDR2 FYNNEI. The chain's CDR3 is CASSLDRDQPQHF. CDR3 coding DNA: TGTGCCAGCAGCCTTGACAGGGATCAGCCCCAGCATTTT.

The chain links TRBV10-3 to TRBJ2-7, with no clear D. The V and J ends lost 3 bases and 3 bases respectively, with 6 bases between them. The germline gives CDR1 ENHRY, CDR2 SYGVKD. The CDR3 sequence is 12 residues long. CDR3 nucleotide sequence: TGTGCCATCAGTGATGCCAGCTACGAGCAGTACTTC. The encoded protein is CAISDASYEQYF.

This chain joins TRBV28 and TRBJ2-4, with 7 bases aligning to TRBD2. The CDR3 is 18 residues long. The V gene's germline CDR1 is MDHEN and CDR2 SYDVKM. V dropped 6 bases and J dropped 1; count of bases not matched to a gene: 15. The chain's CDR3 is CASSVGGKWGPAKNIQYF. CDR3 coding DNA: TGTGCCAGCAGCGTGGGGGGGAAGTGGGGTCCGGCCAAAAACATTCAGTACTTC.

CDR3 nucleotides: TGCAGCGTCAAAACGGACCGGGGGAACACTGAAGCTTTCTTT. Translation gives CSVKTDRGNTEAFF. The gene calls are TRBV29-1 and TRBJ1-1, with D unresolved. Germline V gene lookup returns CDR1 SQVTM and CDR2 ANQGSEA. The ends were cut back, 6 bases at V and 1 base at J, with 15 bases in the middle. CDR3 length: 14 residues.

This chain uses TRBV7-9 with TRBJ1-1; D remains unclear. The CDR3 sequence is 13 residues long. With 1 base removed from V and 2 bases from J, the gap between germline ends came to 5 bases. Germline loops: CDR1 SEHNR, CDR2 FQNEAQ (reference sequence). The CDR3, as DNA: TGTGCCAGCAGCTTAGAACACAACACTGAAGCTTTCTTT. Amino acids: CASSLEHNTEAFF.